This T cell receptor (beta chain) was observed in a study of blood T cell repertoires in COVID-19. At the level of the study: T cells, B-cell-depleted T cells, or PBMCs provided the cDNA or gDNA that served as material.

This CDR3 is 14 amino acids long. Between the trimmed V and J ends, which lost 3 bases and 4 bases, there was a span of 12 bases. Germline CDR1 and CDR2: KGHSH and LQKENI. In the study's own analysis: Reference gene primer amplification in the assay estimated nucleated cell counts. Sequencing was performed with immunoSEQ multiplex PCR; in TCRdb, only in-frame clones are kept and a portion is missing. Clone size and the V and J calls come from that table; the DNA yielded D and trimming. The sample carries under 50,000 clones, over 70% recorded once. The sequenced sample consisted of peripheral blood. The receptor was derived from a woman in her thirties or forties with acute or convalescent COVID-19. The gene calls are TRBV18 and TRBJ1-2, with a tentative D call TRBD1 (6 bases). The CDR3: CASSPPGTLYGYTF. CDR3 bases: TGTGCCAGCTCACCTCCGGGGACACTCTATGGCTACACCTTC.